The next 9 T cell receptor beta chains were all read from a single sample in a study of graft-versus-host responses after intestinal transplantation. Some clones are missing from TCRdb's copy, which holds only in-frame ones; the method was immunoSEQ multiplex PCR. The sample records about 90,000 clones, just under 95% being singletons. These receptors have no identified antigens. Sample: unstimulated CD4+ T cells sorted from spleen or lymph node cells, taken before intestinal transplant. The receptors come from a human donor who received an intestinal transplant.

This sequence joins TRBV29-1 and TRBJ1-1; D ambiguous. The CDR3 runs to 16 residues. Germline lookup yields CDR1 SQVTM and CDR2 ANQGSEA. V dropped 3 bases and J dropped 0 bases, with 17 bases sitting between them. The CDR3 sequence: CSVDGGMGGLNTEAFF. The CDR3 nucleotides read TGCAGCGTTGATGGAGGTATGGGAGGGCTGAACACTGAAGCTTTCTTT.

The chain carries TRBV4-2 and TRBJ2-1, with 11 positions matching TRBD2. Looked up from germline, CDR1 is LGHNA and CDR2 is YNFKEQ. Trimming took 0 bases from V and 4 from J; bases not matched to a gene: 5. This CDR3 comprises 17 residues. Written as DNA, the CDR3 is TGTGCCAGCAGCCAAGACGGACTAGCGGGCCCTTACAATGAGCAGTTCTTC. Protein product: CASSQDGLAGPYNEQFF.

The J gene is TRBJ2-1, the V gene TRBV4-2, with D tentatively TRBD2 (6 bases). The CDR3 has 15 amino acids. Germline V gene lookup returns CDR1 LGHNA and CDR2 YNFKEQ. Trimming stripped 3 bases from V and 4 bases from J, with 13 bases between. The chain's CDR3 is CASSHGRDVYNEQFF. The CDR3 DNA is TGTGCCAGCAGCCATGGGCGGGATGTATACAATGAGCAGTTCTTC.

The chain links TRBV2 to TRBJ2-7, with D unresolved. Germline V CDR1 and CDR2: SNHLY, FYNNEI. The CDR3 sequence is 14 residues long. The V end was cut by 1 base, the J end by 6 bases, with 13 bases between. CDR3 DNA: TGTGCCAGCAGTGAAGAACAGACCGCAGGCGAGCAGTACTTC. Translating it yields CASSEEQTAGEQYF.

The chain links TRBV7-2 to TRBJ2-5; either TRBD1 or TRBD2 may fit D (5 bases each). The CDR3 spans 14 residues. V was cut by 4 bases and J by 7 bases, with 16 bases left in between. The germline V gene encodes CDR1 SGHTA and CDR2 FQGNSA. The CDR3 nucleotides read TGTGCCAGCAGCTCCCGGGGCTCTCTCAGGACCCAGTACTTC. It translates to CASSSRGSLRTQYF.

The gene calls are TRBV6-1 and TRBJ2-3; the match to TRBD2 covers 11 bases. J gave up 4 bases and V 8 bases, and 8 bases lay outside the gene matches. This CDR3 spans 15 amino acids. In germline, CDR1 is MNHNS, CDR2 SASEGT. The CDR3 bases are TGTGCCAGCGAACTAGCGGGAGTGGGGGCAGATACGCAGTATTTT. It yields the protein CASELAGVGADTQYF.

This chain joins TRBV5-4 and TRBJ2-1; 10 positions agree with TRBD2. J was trimmed by 5 bases and V by 2 bases; bases with no gene match: 4. Germline V gene lookup returns CDR1 SGHNT and CDR2 YYREEE (reference sequence). The CDR3 covers 15 residues. CDR3 region: CASSLGLAVNNEQFF. CDR3 in DNA: TGTGCCAGCAGCTTAGGACTAGCGGTGAACAATGAGCAGTTCTTC.

This clone was seen a single time. V usage is TRBV27 and J usage is TRBJ1-1, with D uncertain. Trimming removed 2 bases at V and 0 bases at J, with 7 bases between. CDR3 size: 14 residues. Germline V gene data show CDR1 as MNHEY and CDR2 as SMNVEV (reference sequence). The CDR3 nucleotides read TGTGCCAGCAGTTTAGGGTATATGAACACTGAAGCTTTCTTT. Protein: CASSLGYMNTEAFF.

The chain employs TRBV6-1 and TRBJ1-3; D is unresolved. The CDR3 contains 11 residues. From germline, CDR1 is MNHNS and CDR2 SASEGT. Trimming stripped 5 bases from V and 9 bases from J, with 8 bases between. The CDR3 sequence: CASSSSSTIYF. The CDR3 region has the DNA TGTGCCAGCAGTTCGAGCAGCACCATATATTTT.